One sample yielded the 30 T cell receptor beta chains listed below, sequenced in a study of blood T cell repertoires in COVID-19. Using immunoSEQ multiplex PCR, the repertoire was profiled, and TCRdb retains in-frame clones only, with some absent. The sample includes roughly 16,000 clones, 70% to 90% of them seen just once. Sequenced sample: peripheral blood. The receptors originated from a human donor in a cohort sampled during active COVID-19.

This CDR3 is CASSLGRGSEKLFF. The CDR3 DNA follows: TGTGCCAGCAGCTTAGGCAGGGGGTCTGAAAAACTGTTTTTT. The chain recombines TRBV7-8 with TRBJ1-4; 7 nucleotides agree with TRBD1. This CDR3 spans 14 amino acids. Trimming removed 1 base from V and 7 bases from J; junction bases left unmatched: 3. Per germline, CDR1 SGHVS and CDR2 FQNEAQ.

V gene TRBV27 combines with J gene TRBJ2-5; maybe TRBD1 (6 bases). CDR1 is MNHEY, CDR2 SMNVEV, per germline (reference sequence). The CDR3 has 13 residues. Trimming removed 3 bases at V and 8 bases at J, with 13 bases between. CDR3 residues: CASSFGDKGTQYF. The CDR3 DNA reads TGTGCCAGCAGTTTCGGGGACAAGGGAACCCAGTACTTC.

This rearrangement joins TRBV2 to TRBJ2-4; the D gene is possibly TRBD1 (6 bases). The germline V and J ends were trimmed by 7 bases and 7 bases, with 20 bases remaining between them. This CDR3 has 15 amino acids. Germline values: CDR1 SNHLY, CDR2 FYNNEI. The CDR3: CASTNPLTGFNIQYF. CDR3 in DNA: TGTGCCAGCACTAACCCCCTAACAGGGTTTAACATTCAGTACTTC.

V is TRBV5-5 and J is TRBJ2-5, with 9 bases matching TRBD2. The germline gives CDR1 SGHKS, CDR2 YYEKEE (reference sequence). J lost 0 bases, V lost 4 bases, and 7 bases had no gene match. The length of the CDR3 is 16 residues. CDR3 in DNA: TGTGCCAGCAGCCCATCTAGCGGGGACAACCAAGAGACCCAGTACTTC. As protein: CASSPSSGDNQETQYF.

The J gene is TRBJ1-2, the V gene TRBV12-3 or TRBV12-4, with D tentatively TRBD1 (5 bases). The V end lost 7 bases, the J end lost 4 bases, and 10 bases lay between the germline ends. This CDR3 comprises 12 residues. The CDR3 protein is CASNTQGYGYTF. The DNA of the CDR3 is TGTGCCAGCAATACCCAGGGCTATGGCTACACCTTC.

This chain connects TRBV2 to TRBJ2-3; 8 bases are a match to TRBD2. The CDR3 covers 20 residues. Germline V gives CDR1 SNHLY, CDR2 FYNNEI. Germline trimming cut 4 bases from V and 2 bases from J; bases unmatched to any gene: 20. DNA for the CDR3: TGTGCCAGCAGTGGAAGGGACTCGGCGGGGGGCACCATGTACACAGATACGCAGTATTTT. Protein product: CASSGRDSAGGTMYTDTQYF.

The chain joins TRBV6-5 to TRBJ2-5, with 8 bases aligning to TRBD1. This CDR3 contains 14 residues. CDR1 and CDR2 (germline): MNHEY, SVGAGI. J lost 0 bases, V lost 7 bases, and 4 bases had no gene match. The CDR3 nucleotides are TGTGCCAGCACCGACAGGGGCTACCAAGAGACCCAGTACTTC. Translated: CASTDRGYQETQYF.

The rearrangement joins TRBV9 to TRBJ2-3; TRBD2 aligns across 10 bases. Germline V gene lookup returns CDR1 SGDLS and CDR2 YYNGEE. This CDR3 contains 16 residues. Trimming cost V 4 bases and J 2 bases; bases outside gene matches: 7. The CDR3 region has the DNA TGTGCCAGCAGCCCTTTAGCGGGGGGACCCACAGATACGCAGTATTTT. This codes for CASSPLAGGPTDTQYF. The full variable domain, rest sourced from reference TRBV9 and TRBJ2-3, is DSGVTQTPKHLITATGQRVTLRCSPRSGDLSVYWYQQSLDQGLQFLIQYYNGEERAKGNILERFSAQQFPDLHSELNLSSLELGDSALYFCASSPLAGGPTDTQYFGPGTRLTVL.

V usage is TRBV9 and J usage is TRBJ2-1; possible D gene TRBD2, 6 bases. This CDR3 is 15 amino acids long. The V gene's germline CDR1 is SGDLS and CDR2 YYNGEE. Deletions cut 2 bases from V and 6 bases from J, with 15 bases between. The DNA of the CDR3 is TGTGCCAGCAGCGTCCCGGGGGTTGGAGGCAATGAGCAGTTCTTC. Residues: CASSVPGVGGNEQFF. Based on the CDR3 plus reference TRBV9 and TRBJ2-1, the full variable domain is DSGVTQTPKHLITATGQRVTLRCSPRSGDLSVYWYQQSLDQGLQFLIQYYNGEERAKGNILERFSAQQFPDLHSELNLSSLELGDSALYFCASSVPGVGGNEQFFGPGTRLTVL.

This sequence joins TRBV3-1 (or the pseudogene TRBV3-2) and TRBJ2-7; 8 positions match TRBD1. Looked up from germline, CDR1 is LGHDT and CDR2 is YNNKEL (reference sequence). The CDR3 consists of 17 residues. V lost 3 bases and J lost 1; bases outside the gene matches: 11. The CDR3 sequence is CASSHTTRTGLSYEQYF. The CDR3 region has the DNA TGTGCCAGCAGCCACACGACGAGGACAGGGCTATCCTACGAGCAGTACTTC.

The chain carries TRBV5-5 and TRBJ2-5; no reliable D call. The CDR3 extends over 13 amino acids. Germline V gene lookup returns CDR1 SGHKS and CDR2 YYEKEE (reference sequence). V was pared by 0 bases and J by 3 bases, with 6 bases between. CDR3 coding DNA: TGTGCCAGCAGCTTGGGGGCAGAAGAGACCCAGTACTTC. Amino acids: CASSLGAEETQYF.

This chain links TRBV2 with TRBJ1-5; no clear D. Germline V gene sequence: CDR1 SNHLY, CDR2 FYNNEI. V was clipped by 4 bases and J by 0 bases, with 13 bases between them. The CDR3 is made up of 16 amino acids. In DNA, the CDR3 is TGTGCCAGCAGTGGGGAGAGGAGAGATAGCAATCAGCCCCAGCATTTT. This codes for CASSGERRDSNQPQHF.

The CDR3 nucleotides are TGTGCCAGCAGCTCCCTGGTGCGCTCCTATAATTCACCCCTCCACTTT. Translated, it gives CASSSLVRSYNSPLHF. The V gene is TRBV7-2, the J gene TRBJ1-6; no reliable D call. The V gene's germline CDR1 is SGHTA and CDR2 FQGNSA. Trimming pared 4 bases from V and 0 bases from J, leaving 10 bases between. The CDR3 covers 16 residues. The full variable domain, completed using reference TRBV7-2 and TRBJ1-6, is GAGVSQSPSNKVTEKGKDVELRCDPISGHTALYWYRQSLGQGLEFLIYFQGNSAPDKSGLPSDRFSAERTGGSVSTLTIQRTQQEDSAVYLCASSSLVRSYNSPLHFGNGTRLTVT.

The sample holds a few counts of this clone. V and J are TRBV19 and TRBJ1-1; 8 bases are shared with TRBD1. J gave up 0 bases and V 3 bases, and 9 bases lay outside the gene matches. The CDR3 has 17 residues. Germline loops: CDR1 LNHDA, CDR2 SQIVND (reference sequence). DNA of the CDR3: TGTGCCAGTAGTATCGGGAGGACAGGGACCATGAACACTGAAGCTTTCTTT. It translates to CASSIGRTGTMNTEAFF.

This sequence joins TRBV7-3 and TRBJ2-3; TRBD2 aligns across 13 bases. This CDR3 spans 18 amino acids. Germline CDR1 reads SGHTA; CDR2 reads FQGTGA. Losses at the gene ends were 5 bases for V and 2 bases for J; bases not matched to a gene: 10. The CDR3 nucleotides read TGTGCCAGCAGCCGCAGGGGACTAGCGGGGACTCACACAGATACGCAGTATTTT. As protein: CASSRRGLAGTHTDTQYF. The variable domain in full, with the rest retrieved from reference TRBV7-3 and TRBJ2-3, is GAGVSQTPSNKVTEKGKYVELRCDPISGHTALYWYRQSLGQGPEFLIYFQGTGAADDSGLPNDRFFAVRPEGSVSTLKIQRTERGDSAVYLCASSRRGLAGTHTDTQYFGPGTRLTVL.

This chain connects TRBV7-6 to TRBJ2-1, with 8 positions matching TRBD1. The CDR3 runs 15 residues. The germline V gene encodes CDR1 SGHVS and CDR2 FNYEAQ. The trim removed 4 bases at V and 9 bases at J, leaving 11 bases unmatched. In nucleotides, the CDR3 is TGTGCCAGCAGCTCGTCGGGGCCCACAGGGGGTGAGCAGTTCTTC. Translation gives CASSSSGPTGGEQFF.

The CDR3 nucleotides are TGTGCCAGCAGGACTAGCGGGGGGCCGGCAAACATTCAGTACTTC. It specifies CASRTSGGPANIQYF. J is TRBJ2-4 and V is TRBV2, with 13 bases identical to TRBD2. Germline CDR1 SNHLY, CDR2 FYNNEI. V dropped 6 bases and J dropped 6; count of bases not matched to a gene: 5. The CDR3 is 15 amino acids.

The CDR3 protein is CASSRDMGERRDTQYF. In DNA form, the CDR3 reads TGTGCCAGTAGCCGGGACATGGGGGAACGTAGAGATACGCAGTATTTT. This sequence joins TRBV19 and TRBJ2-3, with D possibly matching TRBD1 (6 bases). V shed 6 bases and J shed 5 bases, with 21 bases lying between them. This CDR3 contains 16 residues. Germline V gene data show CDR1 as LNHDA and CDR2 as SQIVND (reference sequence).

A single count supports this clone. A junction boundary mismatches the germline segment, possibly from a read error. The chain links TRBV7-7 to TRBJ2-3; the D gene is possibly TRBD2 (6 bases). The CDR3 runs 17 residues. Germline lookup yields CDR1 SSHAT and CDR2 FNYEAQ (reference sequence). CDR3 sequence: CASSPSLAGLSGDTQYF. In DNA, the CDR3 is TGTGCTAGCAGCCCGTCTTTGGCGGGGTTAAGCGGGGATACGCAGTATTTT.

J is TRBJ2-1 and V is TRBV7-9; 11 bases are shared with TRBD1. V was pared by 1 base and J by 8 bases, with 4 bases of the junction left unmatched. Germline CDR1 is SEHNR and CDR2 is FQNEAQ (reference sequence). The CDR3 covers 15 residues. CDR3 sequence reads: CASSLGTGGIDEQFF. DNA of the CDR3: TGTGCCAGCAGCTTAGGGACAGGGGGCATCGATGAGCAGTTCTTC.

The V and J genes are TRBV11-2 and TRBJ2-3, with 13 bases matching TRBD2. Trimming at V came to 4 bases and at J to 7 bases, leaving 17 bases not matched to a gene. Germline CDR1 is SGHAT and CDR2 is FQNNGV. The CDR3 sequence is 19 residues long. The CDR3 DNA is TGTGCCAGCAGCTCGACTAGCGGGGGGCCTACACCTCTCCGGCATACGCAGTATTTT. Translated: CASSSTSGGPTPLRHTQYF.

The chain employs TRBV21-1 and TRBJ2-2; whether TRBD1, the table's D call, matches the DNA was not checked. TRBV21-1 is listed as a pseudogene. This CDR3 has 18 residues. This CDR3 is CASSRLDRGTSNTGELFF. In nucleotides, the CDR3 is TGTGCCAGCAGCAGACTGGACAGGGGGACTTCGAACACCGGGGAGCTGTTTTTT.

The chain links TRBV7-3 to TRBJ2-7; 13 nucleotides align to TRBD2. The CDR3 is 17 amino acids. Germline CDR1 SGHTA, CDR2 FQGTGA. J gave up 5 bases and V 5 bases, and 12 bases lay outside the gene matches. DNA of the CDR3: TGTGCCAGCAGCCCGATCCGCTGGACTAGCGGGGGAGACGAGCAGTACTTC. Translating gives CASSPIRWTSGGDEQYF. Full variable domain (missing parts from reference TRBV7-3 and TRBJ2-7): GAGVSQTPSNKVTEKGKYVELRCDPISGHTALYWYRQSLGQGPEFLIYFQGTGAADDSGLPNDRFFAVRPEGSVSTLKIQRTERGDSAVYLCASSPIRWTSGGDEQYFGPGTRLTVT.

The gene calls are TRBV7-2 and TRBJ2-3; TRBD2 aligns across 8 bases. Germline CDR1 is SGHTA and CDR2 is FQGNSA. The trim removed 5 bases at V and 1 base at J, leaving 5 bases unmatched. This CDR3 region has 15 residues. CDR3 region: CASSSLAGRTDTQYF. DNA for the CDR3: TGTGCCAGCAGCAGCCTAGCGGGCCGCACAGATACGCAGTATTTT. The whole variable domain, filled in from reference TRBV7-2 and TRBJ2-3, reads GAGVSQSPSNKVTEKGKDVELRCDPISGHTALYWYRQSLGQGLEFLIYFQGNSAPDKSGLPSDRFSAERTGGSVSTLTIQRTQQEDSAVYLCASSSLAGRTDTQYFGPGTRLTVL.

This clone showed up just a few times. CDR3 in amino acids: CASSYSVEADTEAFF. As DNA, the CDR3 is TGTGCCAGCAGTTACTCGGTGGAAGCGGACACTGAAGCTTTCTTT. The rearrangement links TRBV6-5 to TRBJ1-1; D is ambiguous. CDR3 length: 15 amino acids. Trimming removed 0 bases from V and 3 bases from J, with 11 bases in between. Germline CDR1 MNHEY, CDR2 SVGAGI.

J is TRBJ2-3 and V is TRBV29-1; 12 nucleotides match TRBD2. This CDR3 contains 14 residues. V lost 7 bases to trimming and J lost 5 bases; unmatched junction nucleotides: 7. The V gene's germline CDR1 is SQVTM and CDR2 ANQGSEA. The CDR3 region has the DNA TGCAGCGCCAAACTAGCGGGGGGTGAAGATACGCAGTATTTT. Residues: CSAKLAGGEDTQYF.

The chain links TRBV4-2 to TRBJ1-5; a weak D match, TRBD1 (6 bases). Germline lookup yields CDR1 LGHNA and CDR2 YNFKEQ. V lost 1 base and J 7 bases, leaving 14 bases between the germline ends. There are 15 residues in the CDR3. The CDR3 region has the DNA TGTGCCAGCAGCCAAGTCGGGGGGCCAAGGCAGCCCCAGCATTTT. It specifies CASSQVGGPRQPQHF.

This clone was observed a single time. CDR3 sequence: CASSLGSSDYYNEQFF. The CDR3 DNA follows: TGCGCCAGCAGCTTGGGGTCTAGCGACTACTACAATGAGCAGTTCTTC. J is TRBJ2-1 and V is TRBV5-1, with D perhaps TRBD2 (6 bases). This CDR3 is 16 amino acids long. Deletions cut 0 bases from V and 3 bases from J, with 13 bases between. Germline loops: CDR1 SGHRS, CDR2 YFSETQ.

V and J are TRBV9 and TRBJ2-5, with a tentative D call TRBD2 (5 bases). V dropped 0 bases and J dropped 2 bases, with 11 bases sitting between them. Germline V gene sequence: CDR1 SGDLS, CDR2 YYNGEE. The CDR3 contains 15 residues. For the CDR3, the DNA is TGTGCCAGCAGCGTAGCTACCGGGATTCAAGAGACCCAGTACTTC. This translates into CASSVATGIQETQYF.

The V gene is TRBV18, the J gene TRBJ1-1, with TRBD1 as a possible D gene (6 bases). Trimming pared 5 bases from V and 1 base from J, leaving 14 bases between. Germline V lookup: CDR1 KGHSH, CDR2 LQKENI. CDR3 length: 15 amino acids. CDR3 amino acids: CASSFFRDKNTEAFF. The CDR3 DNA follows: TGTGCCAGCTCATTCTTCCGGGACAAGAACACTGAAGCTTTCTTT.